A selection of T cell receptor beta chains follows, all from one sample in a study of blood T cell repertoires in COVID-19. Produced via immunoSEQ multiplex PCR; TCRdb's table is partial and in-frame only. This table holds some 72,000 clones, roughly 86% found once. Sequencing was carried out using peripheral blood. These receptors all come from a man aged 50 to 60 with active or convalescent COVID-19. Both conserved end residues are part of each CDR3. D genes are given only for firm matches. Only some rows state a clone size, as once, few, many or a class for expanded clones.

V gene	D gene	J gene	clone size	CDR3 protein	CDR3 DNA
TRBV10-1	-	TRBJ1-1	few	CASSEEPNTEAFF	TGCGCCAGCAGTGAGGAGCCGAACACTGAAGCTTTCTTT
TRBV5-6	-	TRBJ2-2	-	CASRANPEELFF	TGTGCCAGCAGGGCCAATCCCGAGGAGCTGTTTTTT
TRBV7-2	-	TRBJ2-5	-	CASSQQETQYF	TGTGCCAGCAGCCAACAAGAGACCCAGTACTTC
TRBV3-1/TRBV3-2	-	TRBJ2-2	-	CASSQHGTGVNTGELFF	TGTGCCAGCAGCCAACATGGAACGGGGGTTAACACCGGGGAGCTGTTTTTT
TRBV14	-	TRBJ1-2	-	CASSQGTGSFGYTF	TGTGCCAGCAGCCAAGGTACAGGGAGCTTTGGCTACACCTTC
TRBV10-3	-	TRBJ2-5	-	CAISDVGALETQYF	TGTGCCATCAGTGACGTGGGGGCCCTGGAGACCCAGTACTTC
TRBV5-1	-	TRBJ1-4	-	CASSPMGPNEKLFF	TGCGCCAGCAGCCCCATGGGCCCTAATGAAAAACTGTTTTTT
TRBV6-4	-	TRBJ2-3	-	CASSGGDTDTQYF	TGTGCCAGCAGTGGGGGGGACACAGATACGCAGTATTTT
TRBV19	TRBD1	TRBJ1-2	-	CASSSKDRARGYTF	TGTGCCAGTAGTTCCAAGGACAGGGCGAGGGGCTACACCTTC
TRBV19	-	TRBJ2-4	-	CASSIREQTYIQYF	TGTGCCAGTAGTATTCGGGAGCAAACCTACATTCAGTACTTC
TRBV5-1	-	TRBJ1-3	-	CASSLNGETPGNTIYF	TGCGCCAGCAGCTTGAATGGTGAGACACCGGGAAACACCATATATTTT
TRBV10-3	-	TRBJ1-2	-	CAISDSAGLDGYTF	TGTGCCATCAGTGATTCTGCAGGCTTGGATGGCTACACCTTC
TRBV24-1	-	TRBJ2-1	-	CATSDPNSGVYNEQFF	TGTGCCACCAGTGATCCAAACTCAGGGGTCTACAATGAGCAGTTCTTC
TRBV14	TRBD2	TRBJ2-3	-	CASSQSLAGGPADTQYF	TGTGCCAGCAGCCAAAGTCTAGCGGGGGGACCGGCGGATACGCAGTATTTT
TRBV19	TRBD1	TRBJ1-2	-	CASSIMGQGKDGYTF	TGTGCCAGTAGTATCATGGGACAGGGGAAGGATGGCTACACCTTC
TRBV10-1	TRBD1	TRBJ2-1	-	CASSLGGQDEQFF	TGCGCCAGCAGCCTGGGGGGACAGGATGAGCAGTTCTTC
TRBV12-2	-	TRBJ1-4	-	CASRPGQRTGGGFNEKLFF	TGTGCAAGTCGCCCTGGCCAAAGGACAGGGGGCGGGTTTAATGAAAAACTGTTTTTT
TRBV7-7	-	TRBJ2-2	-	CASSPTANTGELFF	TGTGCCAGCAGCCCCACAGCGAACACCGGGGAGCTGTTTTTT
TRBV19	TRBD1	TRBJ1-3	-	CASTVGDSGNTIYF	TGTGCCAGCACTGTCGGGGACAGCGGAAACACCATATATTTT
TRBV27	TRBD1	TRBJ2-7	-	CASRSGTGNYEQYF	TGTGCCAGCAGGTCCGGGACAGGAAACTACGAGCAGTACTTC
TRBV27	-	TRBJ2-2	few	CASSQGTINTGELFF	TGTGCCAGCTCTCAGGGGACGATTAACACCGGGGAGCTGTTTTTT
TRBV18	-	TRBJ2-1	-	CASSPGPNNEQFF	TGTGCCAGCTCACCGGGGCCGAACAATGAGCAGTTCTTC
TRBV7-2	-	TRBJ1-6	-	CASSRDRPDSSDSPLHF	TGTGCCAGCAGCCGGGATCGCCCGGACTCTTCAGATTCACCCCTCCACTTT
TRBV28	TRBD2	TRBJ2-3	-	CASSLLWGGGTDTQYF	TGTGCCAGCAGTTTACTTTGGGGGGGAGGCACAGATACGCAGTATTTT
TRBV7-2	-	TRBJ1-1	-	CASSQQRNTEAFF	TGTGCCAGCAGCCAACAGAGGAACACTGAAGCTTTCTTT
TRBV19	TRBD2	TRBJ2-3	-	CASGLAGDRGTDTQYF	TGTGCCAGTGGACTAGCGGGGGACAGAGGCACAGATACGCAGTATTTT
TRBV21-1	-	TRBJ2-2	-	CASSKFSGQGSNTGELFF	TGTGCCAGCAGCAAATTTTCGGGACAGGGATCTAACACCGGGGAGCTGTTTTTT
TRBV5-1	-	TRBJ1-4	-	CASSFSETNEKLFF	TGCGCCAGCAGCTTCTCGGAGACTAATGAAAAACTGTTTTTT
TRBV7-5	-	TRBJ2-3	-	CVRSCEAEASGGYKYTQYF	TGTGTCAGAAGCTGTGAGGCAGAGGCTAGCGGGGGGTATAAATATACGCAGTATTTT
TRBV7-8	-	TRBJ1-6	-	CASSWGSGGGNSPLHF	TGTGCCAGCAGCTGGGGGAGTGGGGGGGGAAATTCACCCCTCCACTTT
TRBV19	-	TRBJ1-6	-	CASSNMRGSPLHF	TGTGCCAGTAGTAACATGAGAGGCTCACCCCTCCACTTT
TRBV5-8	TRBD1	TRBJ1-5	-	CASSLWTGATSQPQHF	TGTGCCAGCAGCTTGTGGACAGGGGCAACCAGTCAGCCCCAGCATTTT
TRBV7-6	TRBD1	TRBJ1-2	-	CASSLFSGTGVGGYTF	TGTGCCAGCAGCTTATTCTCCGGGACAGGGGTCGGGGGCTACACCTTC
TRBV27	TRBD1	TRBJ2-5	-	CASSSTPDRQETQYF	TGTGCCAGCAGTTCCACTCCGGACAGGCAAGAGACCCAGTACTTC
TRBV9	-	TRBJ2-3	-	CASSVSLDSQSTDTQYF	TGTGCCAGCAGCGTCAGCTTGGACAGCCAGAGCACAGATACGCAGTATTTT
TRBV27	-	TRBJ2-3	-	CASSERSSTDTQYF	TGTGCCAGCAGCGAGCGGTCTAGCACAGATACGCAGTATTTT
TRBV11-2	TRBD1	TRBJ2-7	-	CASRTPGQPYEQYF	TGTGCCAGCAGGACTCCGGGACAGCCCTACGAGCAGTACTTC
TRBV7-2	-	TRBJ1-5	-	CASSLAGGSNQPQHF	TGTGCCAGCAGCTTAGCGGGGGGTAGCAATCAGCCCCAGCATTTT
TRBV28	TRBD1	TRBJ2-3	-	CASSLWGQSTDTQYF	TGTGCCAGCAGTTTATGGGGACAGTCAACAGATACGCAGTATTTT
TRBV12-5	-	TRBJ2-1	-	CASGIGHLTYNEQFF	TGTGCTAGTGGGATTGGACACTTAACATACAATGAGCAGTTCTTC
TRBV5-1	TRBD2	TRBJ2-2	-	CASSPPTSGVNTGELFF	TGCGCCAGCAGCCCGCCCACTAGCGGGGTTAACACCGGGGAGCTGTTTTTT
TRBV18	-	TRBJ1-1	-	CASSQHRNTEAFF	TGTGCCAGCTCACAACACAGGAACACTGAAGCTTTCTTT
TRBV29-1	TRBD1	TRBJ2-3	-	CSVVGQGADTQYF	TGCAGCGTTGTGGGACAGGGGGCAGATACGCAGTATTTT
TRBV29-1	TRBD1	TRBJ1-1	-	CSVDRGRTEAFF	TGCAGCGTGGACAGGGGGCGTACTGAAGCTTTCTTT
TRBV28	-	TRBJ2-3	-	CASSLGGGSGDTQYF	TGTGCCAGCAGTTTGGGCGGTGGCAGCGGAGATACGCAGTATTTT
TRBV28	-	TRBJ1-5	-	CATKGGQPQHF	TGTGCCACCAAGGGGGGGCAGCCCCAGCATTTT
TRBV5-1	-	TRBJ2-5	-	CASSRTEETQYF	TGCGCCAGCTCCAGGACAGAGGAGACCCAGTACTTC
TRBV29-1	TRBD1	TRBJ2-5	-	CSVGVTGGLETQYF	TGCAGCGTTGGAGTTACAGGGGGCTTGGAGACCCAGTACTTC
TRBV5-1	-	TRBJ1-1	-	CASSLEMRTEAFF	TGCGCCAGCAGCTTGGAGATGCGCACTGAAGCTTTCTTT
TRBV30	TRBD1	TRBJ1-1	-	CAWSAGGLTEAFF	TGTGCCTGGAGTGCAGGGGGCCTCACTGAAGCTTTCTTT
TRBV18	-	TRBJ1-6	-	CASSPFKTGAHNSPLHF	TGTGCCAGCTCACCCTTTAAAACAGGAGCACATAATTCACCCCTCCACTTT
TRBV9	-	TRBJ2-2	-	CASSSRQENTGELFF	TGTGCCAGCAGCTCCCGACAGGAGAACACCGGGGAGCTGTTTTTT
TRBV11-2	TRBD1	TRBJ1-1	-	CASSRQGPTEAFF	TGTGCCAGCAGCCGACAGGGTCCCACTGAAGCTTTCTTT